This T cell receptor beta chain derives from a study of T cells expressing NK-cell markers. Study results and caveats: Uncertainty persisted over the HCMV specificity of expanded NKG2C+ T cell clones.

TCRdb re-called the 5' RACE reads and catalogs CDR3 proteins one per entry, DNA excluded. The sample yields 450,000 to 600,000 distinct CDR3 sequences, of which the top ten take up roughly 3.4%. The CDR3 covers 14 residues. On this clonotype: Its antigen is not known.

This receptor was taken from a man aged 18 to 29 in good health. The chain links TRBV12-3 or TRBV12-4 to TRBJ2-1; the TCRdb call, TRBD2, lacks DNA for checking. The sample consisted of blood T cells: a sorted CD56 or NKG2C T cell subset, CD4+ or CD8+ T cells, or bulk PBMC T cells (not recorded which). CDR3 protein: CATSPAGGLNEQFF.